The 3 T cell receptor beta chains listed next were all sequenced from one sample in a study of T cells in Graves' hyperthyroidism and ophthalmopathy. It was RNA transcripts that yielded the amplified TCR beta CDR3 regions. With the HTBI primer set, the TCR CDR3 went through a first round of RT-PCR. TCRdb itself ran the multiplex PCR reads through MiXCR, one entry per CDR3 protein. The data contain 350,000 to 450,000 distinct CDR3 sequences, over 12% of them singletons. Sequenced: blood. Receptors were obtained from a man between 45 and 60 years old with Graves' ophthalmopathy.

This clonotype has at least ten counts. This chain joins TRBV7-8 and TRBJ2-1; D is perhaps TRBD2 (5 bases). Trimming removed 2 bases from V and 9 bases from J, with 23 bases in between. The CDR3 has 17 residues. CDR1 SGHVS and CDR2 FQNEAQ come from the germline V gene. The CDR3 DNA reads as TGTGCCAGCAGCTTAACCACACAGAAGGGCCACGCGGGTGAGCAGTTCTTC. This sequence encodes CASSLTTQKGHAGEQFF. Based on the CDR3 plus reference TRBV7-8 and TRBJ2-1, the full variable domain is GAGVSQSPRYKVAKRGQDVALRCDPISGHVSLFWYQQALGQGPEFLTYFQNEAQLDKSGLPSDRFFAERPEGSVSTLKIQRTQQEDSAVYLCASSLTTQKGHAGEQFFGPGTRLTVL.

Many counts were recorded for this clonotype. V is TRBV30 and J is TRBJ2-5, with 10 bases identical to TRBD2. The germline gives CDR1 GTSNPN, CDR2 SVGIG (reference sequence). Losses at the gene ends were 4 bases for V and 2 bases for J; bases not matched to a gene: 4. This CDR3 region has 14 residues. The CDR3 reads CAWKSGRGQETQYF. The CDR3 nucleotides are TGTGCCTGGAAGAGCGGGAGGGGGCAAGAGACCCAGTACTTC.

This clonotype was counted many times. The chain couples TRBV30 to TRBJ1-3; D unclear. This CDR3 contains 14 residues. Trimming pared 5 bases from V and 1 base from J, leaving 12 bases between. Germline assignment: CDR1 GTSNPN and CDR2 SVGIG (reference sequence). The CDR3 nucleotides read TGTGCCTGGGGAAGAAGGACTTCTGGAAACACCATATATTTT. Encoded protein: CAWGRRTSGNTIYF.